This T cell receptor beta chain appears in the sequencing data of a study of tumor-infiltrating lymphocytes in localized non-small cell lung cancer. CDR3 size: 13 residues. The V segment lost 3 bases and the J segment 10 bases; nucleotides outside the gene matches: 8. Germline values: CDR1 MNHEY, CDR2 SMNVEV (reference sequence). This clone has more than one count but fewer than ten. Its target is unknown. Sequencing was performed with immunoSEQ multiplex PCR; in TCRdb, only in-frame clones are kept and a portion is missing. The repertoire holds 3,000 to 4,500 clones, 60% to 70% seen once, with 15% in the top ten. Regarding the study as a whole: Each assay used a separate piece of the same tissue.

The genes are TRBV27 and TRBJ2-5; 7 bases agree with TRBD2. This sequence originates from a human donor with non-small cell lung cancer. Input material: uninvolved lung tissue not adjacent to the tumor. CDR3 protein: CASSLPSGEDQYF. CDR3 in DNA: TGTGCCAGCAGTTTGCCTAGCGGAGAGGACCAGTACTTC.